The 14 T cell receptor beta chains below were found in one sample sequenced in a study of regulatory T cells in long-lasting Graves disease. The TCR beta library used iRepertoire HTBI primers with Arm-PCR amplification of CDR3. TCRdb processed the multiplex PCR reads anew with MiXCR; each CDR3 protein has one entry. The repertoire holds about 460,000 distinct CDR3 sequences, with roughly 23% as singletons. Documented time point: persistent/refractory GD, antithyroid drugs over 5 years with positive TRAb. Scientists built the TCR library using RNA that was extracted from PBMCs. This material consisted of peripheral blood mononuclear cells (PBMCs), taken when the disease was refractory, from a patient treated with antithyroid drugs. Every receptor here comes from a female donor with Graves disease.

In this sample, this clonotype turned up many times. The chain carries TRBV7-8 and TRBJ2-7; tentatively, D is TRBD2 (5 bases). Trimming stripped 3 bases from V and 3 bases from J, with 12 bases between. The germline V gene has CDR1 SGHVS and CDR2 FQNEAQ. This CDR3 is 14 amino acids long. CDR3 region: CASSFLRVNYEQYF. In DNA form, the CDR3 reads TGTGCCAGCAGCTTTCTGCGGGTCAACTACGAGCAGTACTTC.

This clonotype was observed at least ten times. The CDR3 is CASSRTFFGEKLFF. The CDR3 DNA is TGTGCCAGCAGCCGAACCTTTTTTGGTGAAAAACTGTTTTTT. The chain carries TRBV27 and TRBJ1-4; D is uncertain. The germline CDR1 and CDR2 sequences are MNHEY and SMNVEV (reference sequence). There are 14 residues in the CDR3. Trimming pared 6 bases from V and 7 bases from J, leaving 15 bases between.

This chain connects TRBV9 to TRBJ2-7; D perhaps matches TRBD2 (5 bases). The CDR3 has 14 amino acids. V was pared by 1 base and J by 1 base, with 9 bases between. Germline V lookup: CDR1 SGDLS, CDR2 YYNGEE. As DNA, the CDR3 is TGTGCCAGCAGCGTAACGACTAATTCCTACGAGCAGTACTTC. As protein: CASSVTTNSYEQYF.

J is TRBJ1-1 and V is TRBV18; no clear D. The germline CDR1 and CDR2 sequences are KGHSH and LQKENI. Trimming cost V 5 bases and J 5 bases, with 12 bases left between them. This CDR3 spans 13 amino acids. CDR3 nucleotides: TGTGCCAGCTCAACGTCTGAAAGAACTGAAGCTTTCTTT. Amino acids: CASSTSERTEAFF.

This clonotype was counted only a few times. The rearrangement joins TRBV5-5 to TRBJ1-5; 8 bases are shared with TRBD1. Unmatched junction bases numbered 7, after V lost 0 bases and J lost 5 bases. Germline assignment: CDR1 SGHKS and CDR2 YYEKEE (reference sequence). The CDR3 runs to 16 residues. CDR3 DNA sequence: TGTGCCAGCAGCTTGGGAGACAGGGGCACGGATCAGCCCCAGCATTTT. Protein product: CASSLGDRGTDQPQHF. Variable domain in full (rest from reference TRBV5-5 and TRBJ1-5): DAGVTQSPTHLIKTRGQQVTLRCSPISGHKSVSWYQQVLGQGPQFIFQYYEKEERGRGNFPDRFSARQFPNYSSELNVNALLLGDSALYLCASSLGDRGTDQPQHFGDGTRLSIL.

This clonotype was detected many times. This chain joins TRBV6-1 and TRBJ2-5, with 7 bases aligning to TRBD1. Germline loops: CDR1 MNHNS, CDR2 SASEGT. Germline trimming cut 6 bases from V and 3 bases from J; bases unmatched to any gene: 7. The CDR3 runs to 14 residues. The CDR3 here is CASRPGQSKETQYF. The CDR3 DNA follows: TGTGCCAGCAGGCCGGGACAGTCAAAAGAGACCCAGTACTTC.

In regard to this clonotype: This may be a read error, as it is one base from a much larger clone. The chain is built from TRBV12-3 or TRBV12-4 and TRBJ1-1; TRBD1 matches 12 bases. The CDR3 covers 15 residues. The CDR3 coding sequence is TGTGCCAGCAGTCCCGGGACAGGGGGCGTCACTGTAGCTTTCTTT. Its translation is CASSPGTGGVTVAFF.

The chain has TRBV19 and TRBJ2-3; D is tentatively TRBD1 or TRBD2 (5 bases each). Germline CDR1 is LNHDA and CDR2 is SQIVND (reference sequence). V was clipped by 4 bases and J by 4 bases, with 15 bases between them. The CDR3 has 15 amino acids. CDR3 bases: TGTGCCAGTAGTAACTGGGACCAGCAGGCAGATACGCAGTATTTT. Protein product: CASSNWDQQADTQYF. The full variable domain, rest sourced from reference TRBV19 and TRBJ2-3, is DGGITQSPKYLFRKEGQNVTLSCEQNLNHDAMYWYRQDPGQGLRLIYYSQIVNDFQKGDIAEGYSVSREKKESFPLTVTSAQKNPTAFYLCASSNWDQQADTQYFGPGTRLTVL.

This clonotype showed up just a few times. V usage is TRBV7-3 and J usage is TRBJ2-2, with 8 bases identical to TRBD2. The CDR3 is 17 residues long. Germline CDR1 reads SGHTA; CDR2 reads FQGTGA. Unmatched junction bases numbered 8, after V lost 2 bases and J lost 3 bases. In DNA, the CDR3 is TGTGCCAGCAGCTTATTCCCCGGGCGGGGGGACACCGGGGAGCTGTTTTTT. Translating gives CASSLFPGRGDTGELFF. Drawing the rest from reference TRBV7-3 and TRBJ2-2, the complete variable domain is GAGVSQTPSNKVTEKGKYVELRCDPISGHTALYWYRQSLGQGPEFLIYFQGTGAADDSGLPNDRFFAVRPEGSVSTLKIQRTERGDSAVYLCASSLFPGRGDTGELFFGEGSRLTVL.

The genes are TRBV20-1 and TRBJ2-2, with D possibly being TRBD1 or TRBD2 (5 bases each). This CDR3 has 16 residues. Germline V gene lookup returns CDR1 DFQATT and CDR2 SNEGSKA (reference sequence). The V and J ends lost 2 bases and 0 bases respectively, with 13 bases between them. This CDR3 is CSARRGQATNTGELFF. CDR3 nucleotide sequence: TGCAGTGCTAGACGGGGCCAGGCAACGAACACCGGGGAGCTGTTTTTT.

The gene calls are TRBV27 and TRBJ1-1; D uncertain. Germline V gives CDR1 MNHEY, CDR2 SMNVEV (reference sequence). The CDR3 extends over 15 amino acids. V lost 5 bases, J lost 2 bases, and 15 bases lay in between. The CDR3 loop reads CASSPLSDLNTEAFF. The CDR3 DNA reads TGTGCCAGCAGTCCCCTCTCGGATTTAAACACTGAAGCTTTCTTT.

The J gene is TRBJ1-5, the V gene TRBV30; D may be TRBD1 (5 bases). This CDR3 has 14 amino acids. Trimming took 1 base from V and 6 from J, leaving 13 bases between them. Germline loops: CDR1 GTSNPN, CDR2 SVGIG (reference sequence). The CDR3 nucleotides read TGTGCCTGGAGTGAAGGGACTGCCATTCAGCCCCAGCATTTT. Encoded protein: CAWSEGTAIQPQHF.

The chain has TRBV14 and TRBJ2-6; tentative D call: TRBD1 (6 bases). V dropped 3 bases and J dropped 3 bases, with 9 bases sitting between them. CDR1 is SGHDN, CDR2 FVKESK, per germline. The CDR3 has 15 residues. CDR3 amino acids: CASSQQGIGANVLTF. CDR3 DNA: TGTGCCAGCAGCCAGCAGGGGATTGGGGCCAACGTCCTGACTTTC.

V is TRBV20-1 and J is TRBJ2-7; D is unresolved. The CDR3 extends over 13 amino acids. Trimming removed 5 bases at V and 4 bases at J, with 15 bases between. Germline-derived CDR1 and CDR2 are DFQATT and SNEGSKA (reference sequence). DNA of the CDR3: TGCAGTGCTCCCGTGGGGTTCAGTTACGAGCAGTACTTC. It translates to CSAPVGFSYEQYF.